This T cell receptor beta chain came from a study of human T cells and chemical hapten exposure. Study as a whole: The cohort included alopecia areata under or over 50% scalp, totalis and universalis. General observations from the study: High-frequency TCRs, those above 1 in 1000, stayed the same after DPC sensitization. Alopecia was present in the donors, so their immune response may differ from healthy people's.

V gave up 4 bases and J gave up 0 bases; unmatched junction bases: 6. Germline CDR1 reads MNHNY; CDR2 reads SVGAGI (reference sequence). This CDR3 is built from 16 residues. This clonotype was observed a few times. What it binds is not known. Time point here: patch test 1, 2 weeks after DPC sensitization. Sample treatment: therapeutic diphenylcyclopropenone sensitization with weekly scalp DPC. Individual cDNA molecules each carried unique molecular identifiers attached by the library. TCRdb independently ran MiXCR on the RACE reads; one entry per CDR3 protein. Of some 380,000 distinct CDR3 sequences listed, 4.8% are singletons.

The J gene is TRBJ2-3, the V gene TRBV6-6; TRBD1 agrees at 8 bases. The sequencing used whole blood, collected in connection with sensitization to the hapten diphenylcyclopropenone (DPC). The sequence was collected from a woman between 45 and 60 years old with alopecia areata. Some clones in this sample may be carry-over from other donors' samples. This chain's CDR3 is CASSSDRGPSTDTQYF. The CDR3, as DNA: TGTGCCAGCAGTTCCGACAGGGGCCCTAGCACAGATACGCAGTATTTT.